The 27 T cell receptor beta chains below all came from one sample that was sequenced in a study of beta chain features in type 1 diabetes. Study results and limitations: A moderate, significant TCRB CDR3 shortening appeared in type 1 diabetes across four CD4+ subsets.

These receptors have no known antigen. The whole isolated RNA underwent reverse transcription, so sequencing captured expressed TCRB transcripts. Produced via immunoSEQ multiplex PCR; TCRdb's table is partial and in-frame only. The profile shows about 160,000 clones, approximately 10% of them singletons. Sequences were obtained from central memory CD4+ T cells from blood. The source of these receptors is a man aged 25 to 45 with type 1 diabetes.

The rearrangement links TRBV7-8 to TRBJ2-5, with a tentative D call TRBD2 (5 bases). Germline-derived CDR1 and CDR2 are SGHVS and FQNEAQ. This CDR3 has 13 residues. Trimming took off 5 bases at V and 4 bases at J, with 11 bases between the two ends. The CDR3 region has the DNA TGTGCCAGCAGCACACGACTAAGAGAGACCCAGTACTTC. It encodes CASSTRLRETQYF.

The CDR3 loop is CASRSGGGTGELFF. CDR3 coding DNA: TGTGCCAGCCGGTCGGGGGGAGGCACCGGGGAGCTGTTTTTT. V is TRBV9 and J is TRBJ2-2, with 7 bases identical to TRBD2. V gave up 7 bases and J gave up 4 bases; unmatched junction bases: 7. This CDR3 region has 14 residues. Germline CDR1 and CDR2: SGDLS and YYNGEE. The whole variable domain, filled in from reference TRBV9 and TRBJ2-2, reads DSGVTQTPKHLITATGQRVTLRCSPRSGDLSVYWYQQSLDQGLQFLIQYYNGEERAKGNILERFSAQQFPDLHSELNLSSLELGDSALYFCASRSGGGTGELFFGEGSRLTVL.

This clone was counted a few times. The rearrangement links TRBV10-3 to TRBJ2-5; TRBD1 matches 7 bases. CDR1 is ENHRY and CDR2 is SYGVKD in the germline V gene. CDR3 length: 16 amino acids. The ends lost 2 bases at V and 1 base at J; junction bases unmatched: 7. CDR3 sequence: CAISEPNRDSQETQYF. The CDR3 DNA sequence: TGTGCCATCAGTGAGCCAAACCGGGACAGCCAAGAGACCCAGTACTTC.

This clone was counted a few times. The J gene is TRBJ2-4, the V gene TRBV2; 7 bases map to TRBD1. CDR3 size: 14 residues. Looked up from germline, CDR1 is SNHLY and CDR2 is FYNNEI. V dropped 6 bases and J dropped 8; count of bases not matched to a gene: 10. The CDR3 reads CASRADREPDIQYF. In DNA, the CDR3 is TGTGCCAGCAGGGCTGACAGGGAGCCGGACATTCAGTACTTC. Looking up the rest from reference TRBV2 and TRBJ2-4 gives the full variable domain: EPEVTQTPSHQVTQMGQEVILRCVPISNHLYFYWYRQILGQKVEFLVSFYNNEISEKSEIFDDQFSVERPDGSNFTLKIRSTKLEDSAMYFCASRADREPDIQYFGAGTRLSVL.

V is TRBV6-1 and J is TRBJ1-2; D possibly corresponds to TRBD1 (5 bases). Germline CDR1 MNHNS, CDR2 SASEGT. The V end lost 5 bases, the J end lost 6 bases, and 16 bases lay between the germline ends. The CDR3 has 14 residues. The CDR3 is CASSWTFQSDGYTF. CDR3 sequence (DNA): TGTGCCAGCAGTTGGACATTCCAATCCGATGGCTACACCTTC.

V is TRBV5-4 and J is TRBJ2-5; 7 positions match TRBD2. Germline V CDR1 and CDR2: SGHNT, YYREEE (reference sequence). Losses at the gene ends were 1 base for V and 2 bases for J; bases not matched to a gene: 5. This CDR3 has 15 amino acids. Written as DNA, the CDR3 is TGTGCCAGCAGCTTGAGAGCGGGACTGCAAGAGACCCAGTACTTC. Encoded protein: CASSLRAGLQETQYF.

The chain has TRBV19 and TRBJ2-7; 9 bases map to TRBD1. The CDR3 is 15 amino acids. The germline V gene encodes CDR1 LNHDA and CDR2 SQIVND (reference sequence). Trimming took 8 bases from V and 5 from J; bases not matched to a gene: 13. The CDR3 is CASHQPGQGSNEQYF. CDR3 bases: TGTGCCAGTCACCAGCCGGGACAGGGTTCTAACGAGCAGTACTTC.

The sample holds a few counts of this clone. The chain joins TRBV7-9 to TRBJ2-7; 7 nucleotides match TRBD2. V shed 3 bases and J 7 bases; nucleotides not matched to a gene: 9. The CDR3 consists of 14 residues. Germline lookup yields CDR1 SEHNR and CDR2 FQNEAQ (reference sequence). The CDR3 sequence: CASSFSGSRGEQYF. The CDR3, as DNA: TGTGCCAGCAGCTTTAGCGGGTCCCGCGGGGAGCAGTACTTC.

This clone was recorded a few times. The genes are TRBV18 and TRBJ1-2; tentatively, D is TRBD1 (5 bases). Germline CDR1 KGHSH, CDR2 LQKENI. Trimming took 1 base from V and 6 from J, leaving 15 bases between them. The CDR3 contains 15 residues. The CDR3 bases are TGTGCCAGCTCACCACAAATGACAGCCGAGGATGGCTACACCTTC. Protein: CASSPQMTAEDGYTF. The complete variable domain, with remaining parts taken from reference TRBV18 and TRBJ1-2, reads NAGVMQNPRHLVRRRGQEARLRCSPMKGHSHVYWYRQLPEEGLKFMVYLQKENIIDESGMPKERFSAEFPKEGPSILRIQQVVRGDSAAYFCASSPQMTAEDGYTFGSGTRLTVV.

This clone appeared a few times. The chain carries TRBV2 and TRBJ2-7, with 9 bases identical to TRBD2. The trim removed 8 bases at V and 6 bases at J, leaving 8 bases unmatched. The V gene's germline CDR1 is SNHLY and CDR2 FYNNEI. The CDR3 is 13 residues long. CDR3 nucleotides: TGTGCCAGCTGCCTAGCGGGAATAGGCGAGCAGTACTTC. It encodes CASCLAGIGEQYF.

V is TRBV9 and J is TRBJ2-4, with D maybe TRBD1 (6 bases). Trimming stripped 2 bases from V and 4 bases from J, with 16 bases between. CDR1 is SGDLS and CDR2 is YYNGEE in the germline V gene. The CDR3 spans 16 residues. The CDR3 DNA sequence: TGTGCCAGCAGCGTGGACGGACAGACAAGTAAAAACATTCAGTACTTC. The encoded protein is CASSVDGQTSKNIQYF.

This clone was observed a handful of times. The J gene is TRBJ1-2, the V gene TRBV5-1; TRBD1 aligns across 8 bases. V shed 0 bases and J 7 bases; nucleotides not matched to a gene: 14. From germline, CDR1 is SGHRS and CDR2 YFSETQ. This CDR3 is built from 17 residues. The CDR3 here is CASSLERRGPEVGGYTF. The CDR3 region has the DNA TGCGCCAGCAGCTTGGAACGCAGGGGGCCGGAGGTTGGTGGCTACACCTTC.

This clone has a handful of counts. The chain is built from TRBV28 and TRBJ1-5, with no clear D. This CDR3 comprises 14 residues. Looked up from germline, CDR1 is MDHEN and CDR2 is SYDVKM. With 6 bases removed from V and 0 bases from J, the gap between germline ends came to 9 bases. This CDR3 is CASRTNLSNQPQHF. CDR3 in DNA: TGTGCCAGCAGGACAAACCTTAGCAATCAGCCCCAGCATTTT.

The chain combines TRBV7-9 with TRBJ2-3; D is undetermined. The CDR3 runs 15 residues. Germline V gene data show CDR1 as SEHNR and CDR2 as FQNEAQ (reference sequence). V lost 6 bases, J lost 4 bases, and 17 bases lay in between. The CDR3 sequence: CASSPRVPAADTQYF. Here the CDR3 DNA reads TGTGCCAGCAGTCCTCGTGTTCCTGCGGCAGATACGCAGTATTTT.

This clone came up many times. The rearrangement links TRBV28 to TRBJ1-2, with D possibly matching TRBD1 (6 bases). Germline V CDR1 and CDR2: MDHEN, SYDVKM. V was clipped by 4 bases and J by 8 bases, with 14 bases between them. The CDR3 loop spans 13 amino acids. CDR3 coding DNA: TGTGCCAGCAGTTCCCAGGGGTATGAAGGCTACACCTTC. Amino acids: CASSSQGYEGYTF.

This CDR3 reads CASRPGQGTTEAFF. CDR3 coding DNA: TGCGCCAGCAGACCGGGACAGGGGACGACTGAAGCTTTCTTT. J is TRBJ1-1 and V is TRBV5-1; 10 nucleotides agree with TRBD1. Germline V gives CDR1 SGHRS, CDR2 YFSETQ. CDR3 size: 14 residues. The J segment lost 5 bases and the V segment lost 5 bases, leaving 6 bases of the junction unmatched.

The gene calls are TRBV7-9 and TRBJ2-2; 8 bases are a match to TRBD1. V lost 4 bases and J lost 6; bases outside the gene matches: 4. Per the germline V gene, CDR1 is SEHNR and CDR2 is FQNEAQ (reference sequence). The CDR3 is 14 residues long. The DNA of the CDR3 is TGTGCCAGCAGCTCAGTGACAGGGGCCGGGGAGCTGTTTTTT. This encodes CASSSVTGAGELFF.

This clone was found a few times. The J gene is TRBJ2-1, the V gene TRBV25-1, with D uncertain. The CDR3 has 15 residues. CDR1 and CDR2 (germline): MGHDK, SYGVNS. The V end lost 3 bases, the J end lost 2 bases, and 11 bases lay between the germline ends. The CDR3 protein is CASSDSTQPYNEQFF. CDR3 DNA sequence: TGTGCCAGCAGTGACTCGACACAACCCTACAATGAGCAGTTCTTC. The whole variable domain, remainder taken from reference TRBV25-1 and TRBJ2-1, is EADIYQTPRYLVIGTGKKITLECSQTMGHDKMYWYQQDPGMELHLIHYSYGVNSTEKGDLSSESTVSRIRTEHFPLTLESARPSHTSQYLCASSDSTQPYNEQFFGPGTRLTVL.

The chain combines TRBV20-1 with TRBJ2-3; no reliable D call. Between the trimmed V and J ends, which lost 6 bases and 8 bases, there was a span of 9 bases. The CDR3 has 10 amino acids. Germline CDR1 is DFQATT and CDR2 is SNEGSKA (reference sequence). CDR3 in amino acids: CSATVGTQYF. The DNA for the CDR3 is TGCAGTGCAACAGTGGGTACGCAGTATTTT.

V usage is TRBV18 and J usage is TRBJ1-3; 8 bases fit TRBD1. The CDR3 spans 18 residues. Germline lookup yields CDR1 KGHSH and CDR2 LQKENI. V lost 4 bases to trimming and J lost 0 bases; unmatched junction nucleotides: 11. The CDR3 sequence: CASSQDRFGQGSGNTIYF. For the CDR3, the DNA is TGTGCCAGCTCACAAGACCGATTCGGACAGGGCTCTGGAAACACCATATATTTT.

The CDR3 nucleotides read TGTGCCAGCAGCGCCCAGGGTAGGGAGACCCAGTACTTC. It encodes CASSAQGRETQYF. This chain joins TRBV7-2 and TRBJ2-5; TRBD1 might be the D (5 bases). V was pared by 5 bases and J by 5 bases, with 12 bases between. This CDR3 is 13 amino acids long. CDR1 is SGHTA, CDR2 FQGNSA, per germline.

The chain carries TRBV14 and TRBJ2-2; D may be TRBD2 (6 bases). The CDR3 extends over 14 amino acids. The germline V and J ends were trimmed by 4 bases and 4 bases, with 10 bases remaining between them. The germline CDR1 and CDR2 sequences are SGHDN and FVKESK. Here the CDR3 reads CASSPGRLTGELFF. CDR3 nucleotide sequence: TGTGCCAGCAGCCCAGGGAGGCTCACCGGGGAGCTGTTTTTT.

This clone was observed a few times. The chain carries TRBV14 and TRBJ1-5; weak D call: TRBD1 (5 bases). V lost 3 bases and J 5 bases, leaving 8 bases between the germline ends. Per germline, CDR1 SGHDN and CDR2 FVKESK. The CDR3 contains 13 residues. The CDR3 region has the DNA TGTGCCAGCAGCCACGACAGAGATCAGCCCCAGCATTTT. Protein sequence: CASSHDRDQPQHF. Complete variable domain (other parts from reference TRBV14 and TRBJ1-5): EAGVTQFPSHSVIEKGQTVTLRCDPISGHDNLYWYRRVMGKEIKFLLHFVKESKQDESGMPNNRFLAERTGGTYSTLKVQPAELEDSGVYFCASSHDRDQPQHFGDGTRLSIL.

V is TRBV15 and J is TRBJ2-6, with 12 bases that match TRBD2. Germline V lookup: CDR1 LNHNV, CDR2 YYDKDF (reference sequence). The CDR3 consists of 16 residues. The ends lost 8 bases at V and 0 bases at J; junction bases unmatched: 2. In DNA form, the CDR3 reads TGTGCCACCTCTAGCGGGAGGGACTCTGGGGCCAACGTCCTGACTTTC. It yields the protein CATSSGRDSGANVLTF.

The V call is TRBV19, the J call TRBJ1-5; a weak D match, TRBD1 (5 bases). Trimming pared 8 bases from V and 7 bases from J, leaving 15 bases between. The CDR3 is 13 residues long. In germline, CDR1 is LNHDA, CDR2 SQIVND (reference sequence). CDR3 nucleotide sequence: TGTGCCAGTGGTACAGGTGTAGACCAGCCCCAGCATTTT. Translation: CASGTGVDQPQHF.

This clone was found a few times. V is TRBV5-1 and J is TRBJ1-2; the D gene is possibly TRBD1 (6 bases). The germline V gene has CDR1 SGHRS and CDR2 YFSETQ. The V end lost 0 bases, the J end lost 7 bases, and 13 bases lay between the germline ends. This CDR3 is built from 14 residues. The CDR3 here is CASSLEVQGFGYTF. In nucleotides, the CDR3 is TGCGCCAGCAGCTTGGAAGTACAGGGTTTTGGCTACACCTTC.

This clone was detected only a few times. The chain employs TRBV27 and TRBJ2-5; D is possibly TRBD2 (5 bases). The V end lost 5 bases, the J end lost 3 bases, and 19 bases lay between the germline ends. There are 16 residues in the CDR3. Germline V gives CDR1 MNHEY, CDR2 SMNVEV (reference sequence). DNA for the CDR3: TGTGCCAGCAGTCCCAGCTACCGGCTAGCAGAAGAGACCCAGTACTTC. Amino acids: CASSPSYRLAEETQYF.